One and the same sample provided the 8 T cell receptor beta chains below, sequenced in a study of cytomegalovirus exposure and HLA in healthy donors. The PCR was carried out with 60 Vbeta primers and 13 Jbeta primers. Sequenced by immunoSEQ multiplex PCR; TCRdb stores in-frame clones only, minus some. This table has over 200,000 clones, approximately 87% appearing once. Material for sequencing was PBMCs. Receptors were obtained from a human donor in good health.

This sequence joins TRBV6-1 and TRBJ2-7; TRBD2 matches at 7 bases. Trimming removed 3 bases from V and 4 bases from J; junction bases left unmatched: 12. Germline CDR1 reads MNHNS; CDR2 reads SASEGT. The CDR3 covers 16 residues. In nucleotides, the CDR3 is TGTGCCAGCAGTGACCCCTGGATGGCGGGAGCTTACGAGCAGTACTTC. This codes for CASSDPWMAGAYEQYF.

The rearrangement joins TRBV25-1 to TRBJ2-1; 9 bases align to TRBD2. From germline, CDR1 is MGHDK and CDR2 SYGVNS. The CDR3 contains 16 residues. Trimming cost V 1 base and J 7 bases; bases outside gene matches: 8. The CDR3 protein is CASSEFRLAGQNEQFF. CDR3 nucleotides: TGTGCCAGCAGTGAATTCCGGCTAGCGGGGCAAAATGAGCAGTTCTTC.

The genes are TRBV5-1 and TRBJ2-3; 11 nucleotides align to TRBD2. Germline V CDR1 and CDR2: SGHRS, YFSETQ. The V and J ends lost 5 bases and 1 base, in that order; junction bases with no gene match: 3. This CDR3 comprises 15 residues. The CDR3 spells CASRLLAGGTDTQYF. As DNA, the CDR3 is TGCGCCAGCAGGTTACTAGCGGGAGGCACAGATACGCAGTATTTT.

The chain joins TRBV5-1 to TRBJ1-4; no definite D call. Per germline, CDR1 SGHRS and CDR2 YFSETQ. Trimming cost V 3 bases and J 10 bases, with 16 bases left between them. This CDR3 has 14 amino acids. CDR3 DNA: TGCGCCAGCAGCTCCTACCGCATGGAGGGAAAACTGTTTTTT. It codes for CASSSYRMEGKLFF.

There are a few counts of this clone. The chain couples TRBV29-1 to TRBJ1-3, with TRBD1 matching over 7 bases. The germline gives CDR1 SQVTM, CDR2 ANQGSEA. The CDR3 covers 14 residues. V lost 4 bases to trimming and J lost 1 base; unmatched junction nucleotides: 4. For the CDR3, the DNA is TGCAGCGTTGGGGACAGATTTTCTGGAAACACCATATATTTT. It codes for CSVGDRFSGNTIYF. Full variable domain (missing parts from reference TRBV29-1 and TRBJ1-3): SAVISQKPSRDICQRGTSLTIQCQVDSQVTMMFWYRQQPGQSLTLIATANQGSEATYESGFVIDKFPISRPNLTFSTLTVSNMSPEDSSIYLCSVGDRFSGNTIYFGEGSWLTVV.

The rearrangement links TRBV10-2 to TRBJ2-7; TRBD2 might be the D (6 bases). The CDR3 is 15 amino acids. Germline V gene lookup returns CDR1 WSHSY and CDR2 SAAADI. Trimming cost V 3 bases and J 1 base, with 13 bases left between them. CDR3 in DNA: TGCGCCAGCAGTGACGACCGGGCGGGGTCCTACGAGCAGTACTTC. As protein: CASSDDRAGSYEQYF.

This sequence joins TRBV14 and TRBJ2-7, with D possibly being TRBD1 (6 bases). Germline values: CDR1 SGHDN, CDR2 FVKESK. CDR3 size: 14 residues. With 1 base removed from V and 3 bases from J, the gap between germline ends came to 10 bases. The CDR3 nucleotides are TGTGCCAGCAGCCAAGCCGGGACACACTACGAGCAGTACTTC. Its translation is CASSQAGTHYEQYF.

This rearrangement joins TRBV6-5 to TRBJ2-2, with D tentatively TRBD1 (5 bases). Germline CDR1 is MNHEY and CDR2 is SVGAGI. V lost 8 bases, J lost 4 bases, and 8 bases lay in between. The CDR3 is 12 amino acids. CDR3: CASLGRTGELFF. The DNA for the CDR3 is TGTGCCAGCTTGGGGCGCACCGGGGAGCTGTTTTTT.